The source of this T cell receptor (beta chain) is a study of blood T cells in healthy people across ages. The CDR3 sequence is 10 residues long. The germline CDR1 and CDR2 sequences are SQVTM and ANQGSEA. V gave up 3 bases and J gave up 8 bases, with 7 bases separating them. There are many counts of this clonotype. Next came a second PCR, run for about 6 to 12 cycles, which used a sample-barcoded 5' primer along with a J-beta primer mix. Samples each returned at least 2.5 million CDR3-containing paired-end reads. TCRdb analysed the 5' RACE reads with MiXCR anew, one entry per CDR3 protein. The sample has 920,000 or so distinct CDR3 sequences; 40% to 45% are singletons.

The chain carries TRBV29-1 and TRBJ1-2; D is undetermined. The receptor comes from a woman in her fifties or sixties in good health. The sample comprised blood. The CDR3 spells CSVEGNGYTF. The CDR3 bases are TGCAGCGTTGAGGGCAACGGCTACACCTTC.